This entry lists 27 T cell receptor beta chains sequenced from one sample in a study of cytomegalovirus exposure and HLA in healthy donors. The PCR employed 60 Vbeta primers together with 13 Jbeta primers. Sequencing was performed with immunoSEQ multiplex PCR; in TCRdb, only in-frame clones are kept and a portion is missing. The data show about 100,000 clones, with about 75% seen just once and over 4% held by the top ten. Sample: PBMCs. The receptor set was obtained from a woman aged 18-29 years in good health and CMV-seropositive.

The chain links TRBV7-2 to TRBJ2-7, with D perhaps TRBD2 (6 bases). Deletions cut 1 base from V and 2 bases from J, with 12 bases between. Germline V CDR1 and CDR2: SGHTA, FQGNSA. CDR3 length equals 15 residues. The CDR3 spells CASSLGPGEAYEQYF. The CDR3 nucleotides read TGTGCCAGCAGCTTAGGACCGGGAGAGGCCTACGAGCAGTACTTC.

This clone showed up just a few times. The gene calls are TRBV4-3 and TRBJ2-7; 7 positions match TRBD1. Germline V gives CDR1 LGHNA, CDR2 YSLEER. Trimming at V came to 0 bases and at J to 4 bases, leaving 15 bases not matched to a gene. The CDR3 has 18 residues. CDR3 protein: CASSQDNLRQGFPYEQYF. The CDR3, as DNA: TGCGCCAGCAGCCAAGATAATCTTCGACAGGGTTTTCCTTACGAGCAGTACTTC.

The CDR3 loop reads CASNFGPDRGSTDTQYF. The DNA of the CDR3 is TGCGCCAGCAACTTTGGCCCGGACAGGGGAAGCACAGATACGCAGTATTTT. J is TRBJ2-3 and V is TRBV5-1; 9 bases map to TRBD1. Germline CDR1 reads SGHRS; CDR2 reads YFSETQ. The CDR3 runs 17 residues. The J segment lost 0 bases and the V segment lost 6 bases, leaving 11 bases of the junction unmatched.

This chain joins TRBV9 and TRBJ2-5, with D possibly TRBD2 on 6 matching bases. Germline V gene data show CDR1 as SGDLS and CDR2 as YYNGEE. V was clipped by 1 base and J by 5 bases, with 9 bases between them. The CDR3 consists of 13 residues. CDR3 protein: CASSVLGGETQYF. The DNA for the CDR3 is TGTGCCAGCAGCGTACTGGGAGGCGAGACCCAGTACTTC.

The chain is built from TRBV7-2 and TRBJ1-4, with a weak D call TRBD1 (6 bases). V was cut by 1 base and J by 5 bases, with 11 bases left in between. Germline CDR1 is SGHTA and CDR2 is FQGNSA. CDR3 length: 15 residues. CDR3 sequence: CASSLEGRGNEKLFF. The CDR3, as DNA: TGTGCCAGCAGCTTAGAGGGCAGGGGAAATGAAAAACTGTTTTTT.

V gene TRBV7-2 combines with J gene TRBJ2-3; no firm D call. Germline CDR1 SGHTA, CDR2 FQGNSA. V was shortened by 1 base and J by 2 bases, with 7 bases between the two germline ends. This CDR3 has 14 amino acids. The CDR3 region has the DNA TGTGCCAGCAGCTTAGACCCCTACACAGATACGCAGTATTTT. Translation gives CASSLDPYTDTQYF.

Only a few counts were recorded for this clone. The chain has TRBV7-9 and TRBJ2-3, with 10 positions matching TRBD2. The CDR3 totals 17 residues. The V gene's germline CDR1 is SEHNR and CDR2 FQNEAQ (reference sequence). Trimming took 1 base from V and 5 from J; bases not matched to a gene: 9. CDR3 protein: CASSLDRTSGSGDTQYF. CDR3 coding DNA: TGTGCCAGCAGCTTAGACCGGACTAGCGGTTCGGGAGATACGCAGTATTTT.

The gene calls are TRBV10-3 and TRBJ2-4; 11 nucleotides line up with TRBD2. Germline CDR1 and CDR2: ENHRY and SYGVKD. This CDR3 spans 16 amino acids. The V and J ends lost 2 bases and 0 bases, in that order; junction bases with no gene match: 0. For the CDR3, the DNA is TGTGCCATCAGTGAGGGACTAGCGGGAGCCAAAAACATTCAGTACTTC. This gives the protein CAISEGLAGAKNIQYF.

A few counts support this clone. The chain is built from TRBV5-6 and TRBJ2-7; 9 bases agree with TRBD2. Germline CDR1 is SGHDT and CDR2 is YYEEEE. The V and J ends lost 1 base and 2 bases, in that order; junction bases with no gene match: 4. The CDR3 covers 15 residues. The CDR3 protein is CASSLWASGAYEQYF. The CDR3 coding sequence is TGTGCCAGCAGCTTGTGGGCTAGCGGGGCCTACGAGCAGTACTTC.

This chain links TRBV30 with TRBJ1-6, with D uncertain. The CDR3 is 15 amino acids. V was shortened by 3 bases and J by 2 bases, with 11 bases between the two germline ends. Germline CDR1 and CDR2: GTSNPN and SVGIG (reference sequence). The CDR3 DNA reads TGTGCCTGGAGGTCTGGAGTTGCCTATAATTCACCCCTCCACTTT. It yields the protein CAWRSGVAYNSPLHF.

The V gene is TRBV7-3, the J gene TRBJ2-4; 10 bases are shared with TRBD1. This CDR3 has 16 amino acids. The germline CDR1 and CDR2 sequences are SGHTA and FQGTGA. V lost 4 bases and J lost 7; bases outside the gene matches: 10. CDR3 sequence: CASSSNKGQGRNIQYF. The CDR3 DNA reads TGTGCCAGCAGCTCCAACAAGGGACAGGGGAGGAACATTCAGTACTTC.

The V call is TRBV19, the J call TRBJ2-2; D unclear. Trimming cost V 10 bases and J 1 base, with 7 bases left between them. CDR3 length: 12 residues. Per germline, CDR1 LNHDA and CDR2 SQIVND (reference sequence). The CDR3 nucleotides read TGTGCCACCCGAGAGAACACCGGGGAGCTGTTTTTT. Translating it yields CATRENTGELFF.

The rearrangement uses TRBV27 and TRBJ2-3; TRBD2 matches at 7 bases. Germline trimming cut 0 bases from V and 4 bases from J; bases unmatched to any gene: 4. This CDR3 has 15 amino acids. The germline CDR1 and CDR2 sequences are MNHEY and SMNVEV (reference sequence). In DNA form, the CDR3 reads TGTGCCAGCAGTTTATCGGGAGGGCAGTCAGATACGCAGTATTTT. Translation: CASSLSGGQSDTQYF.

This clone occurred a few times. This chain links TRBV5-6 with TRBJ2-7, with D tentatively TRBD2 (6 bases). The CDR3 sequence is 15 residues long. The germline CDR1 and CDR2 sequences are SGHDT and YYEEEE. The V end was cut by 4 bases, the J end by 4 bases, with 18 bases between. In nucleotides, the CDR3 is TGTGCCAGCAGCGGAGAAGTCGGGGGATTTTACGAGCAGTACTTC. Encoded protein: CASSGEVGGFYEQYF.

The gene calls are TRBV4-3 and TRBJ2-7; 8 nucleotides agree with TRBD2. V trimming: 5 bases; J trimming: 5 bases; junction bases outside the gene matches: 5. This CDR3 spans 13 amino acids. Germline values: CDR1 LGHNA, CDR2 YSLEER. DNA for the CDR3: TGCGCCAGCAGCTGGCGGGGGGCCAACGAGCAGTACTTC. It codes for CASSWRGANEQYF.

This chain uses TRBV7-8 with TRBJ2-3, with 13 bases lining up with TRBD2. The germline gives CDR1 SGHVS, CDR2 FQNEAQ. V lost 5 bases to trimming and J lost 6 bases; unmatched junction nucleotides: 5. The CDR3 spans 15 residues. CDR3 amino acids: CASSPRTSGSDTQYF. The CDR3 nucleotides read TGTGCCAGCAGCCCCAGGACTAGCGGGAGTGATACGCAGTATTTT. Based on the CDR3 plus reference TRBV7-8 and TRBJ2-3, the full variable domain is GAGVSQSPRYKVAKRGQDVALRCDPISGHVSLFWYQQALGQGPEFLTYFQNEAQLDKSGLPSDRFFAERPEGSVSTLKIQRTQQEDSAVYLCASSPRTSGSDTQYFGPGTRLTVL.

Here the CDR3 reads CASSLTPGYSNQPQHF. DNA for the CDR3: TGTGCCAGCAGTTTAACCCCCGGGTATAGCAATCAGCCCCAGCATTTT. The J gene is TRBJ1-5, the V gene TRBV27; no clear D. The ends were cut back, 2 bases at V and 0 bases at J, with 11 bases in the middle. The CDR3 spans 16 residues. The germline V gene has CDR1 MNHEY and CDR2 SMNVEV (reference sequence).

This clone showed up just once. The chain combines TRBV19 with TRBJ2-1; 8 positions agree with TRBD2. The CDR3 loop spans 16 amino acids. J lost 6 bases, V lost 6 bases, and 13 bases had no gene match. CDR1 is LNHDA, CDR2 SQIVND, per germline (reference sequence). The CDR3 DNA reads TGTGCCAGTAGAGGGCCCCGGGGGGGAGCCCCCAATGAGCAGTTCTTC. This codes for CASRGPRGGAPNEQFF.

The V gene is TRBV30, the J gene TRBJ2-2, with a possible D match to TRBD2 (9 bases). The CDR3 is made up of 19 amino acids. Per germline, CDR1 GTSNPN and CDR2 SVGIG (reference sequence). V lost 1 base, J lost 4 bases, and 25 bases lay in between. Here the CDR3 reads CAWSALDRALAGFTGELFF. The CDR3 bases are TGTGCCTGGAGTGCCCTGGACAGGGCGCTAGCGGGATTCACCGGGGAGCTGTTTTTT.

This chain links TRBV18 with TRBJ1-2; 8 positions agree with TRBD1. The length of the CDR3 is 16 residues. In germline, CDR1 is KGHSH, CDR2 LQKENI. J lost 6 bases, V lost 6 bases, and 15 bases had no gene match. The CDR3: CASSPLRGQVVDGYTF. The CDR3 coding sequence is TGTGCCAGCTCCCCGCTTAGGGGACAGGTGGTCGATGGCTACACCTTC.

The chain recombines TRBV6-5 with TRBJ1-4; 8 bases are shared with TRBD1. This CDR3 contains 15 residues. Trimming at V came to 6 bases and at J to 5 bases, leaving 8 bases not matched to a gene. CDR1 is MNHEY and CDR2 is SVGAGI in the germline V gene. DNA for the CDR3: TGTGCCAGCAGGGGTTCGTACAGGGGGAATGAAAAACTGTTTTTT. This translates into CASRGSYRGNEKLFF.

V usage is TRBV6-4 and J usage is TRBJ2-3; 10 bases line up with TRBD2. V gave up 5 bases and J gave up 2 bases; unmatched junction bases: 4. The CDR3 has 15 amino acids. Germline V CDR1 and CDR2: MRHNA, SNTAGT. The chain's CDR3 is CASSLTSGFTDTQYF. The CDR3 nucleotides are TGTGCCAGCAGTTTGACTAGCGGGTTCACAGATACGCAGTATTTT.

The J gene is TRBJ2-1, the V gene TRBV4-2; 7 nucleotides align to TRBD2. CDR1 is LGHNA, CDR2 YNFKEQ, per germline. The CDR3 runs 16 residues. Germline trimming cut 3 bases from V and 2 bases from J; bases unmatched to any gene: 7. The CDR3 bases are TGTGCCAGCAGCCAGGCATCTAGCGGAGCCTACAATGAGCAGTTCTTC. As protein: CASSQASSGAYNEQFF.

The chain is built from TRBV19 and TRBJ2-5; no definite D call. The CDR3 is 14 residues long. V was shortened by 2 bases and J by 1 base, with 8 bases between the two germline ends. Germline lookup yields CDR1 LNHDA and CDR2 SQIVND (reference sequence). CDR3 region: CASSISRLQETQYF. Here the CDR3 DNA reads TGTGCCAGTAGTATAAGCAGACTCCAAGAGACCCAGTACTTC.

CDR3 in DNA: TGCGCCAGCAGCTCTAGGACAGGGGACACCGGGGAGCTGTTTTTT. Residues: CASSSRTGDTGELFF. The chain links TRBV5-1 to TRBJ2-2; 9 nucleotides match TRBD1. The trim removed 3 bases at V and 3 bases at J, leaving 3 bases unmatched. This CDR3 comprises 15 residues. Germline assignment: CDR1 SGHRS and CDR2 YFSETQ.

V usage is TRBV7-2 and J usage is TRBJ2-3, with D perhaps TRBD1 (6 bases). The CDR3 has 13 amino acids. V was pared by 4 bases and J by 4 bases, with 9 bases between. Germline CDR1 SGHTA, CDR2 FQGNSA. The CDR3 spells CASSWKGADTQYF. The CDR3 coding sequence is TGTGCCAGCAGCTGGAAGGGGGCAGATACGCAGTATTTT.

The V and J genes are TRBV6-1 and TRBJ2-1, with D perhaps TRBD2 (6 bases). The CDR3 runs 13 residues. Trimming took 9 bases from V and 0 from J, leaving 9 bases between them. Per germline, CDR1 MNHNS and CDR2 SASEGT. This CDR3 reads CASWRDSYNEQFF. The CDR3 region has the DNA TGTGCCAGTTGGAGGGACTCCTACAATGAGCAGTTCTTC.